One sample yielded the 30 T cell receptor beta chains listed below, sequenced in a study of technical replicates of blood from a few donors. TCRdb's copy holds only in-frame clones and misses some; the assay was immunoSEQ multiplex PCR. Seen here are about 75,000 clones, 95% to 97% observed once, and the top ten hold 0.18%. What was sequenced was T cells isolated from PBMCs. These receptors all stem from a human donor in good health.

The CDR3 is CASSVSPGVGNTIYF. The CDR3 DNA sequence: TGTGCCAGCAGCGTATCGCCGGGGGTGGGAAACACCATATATTTT. The gene calls are TRBV9 and TRBJ1-3; tentatively, D is TRBD1 (5 bases). CDR3 length: 15 residues. CDR1 SGDLS and CDR2 YYNGEE come from the germline V gene. V lost 1 base and J 4 bases, leaving 12 bases between the germline ends.

The chain uses TRBV6-5 and TRBJ1-2; 9 bases line up with TRBD1. J gave up 6 bases and V 5 bases, and 7 bases lay outside the gene matches. The germline gives CDR1 MNHEY, CDR2 SVGAGI. This CDR3 contains 14 residues. The CDR3 protein is CASSGRDRVNGYTF. The CDR3 bases are TGTGCCAGCAGTGGCCGGGACAGGGTGAATGGCTACACCTTC.

The V and J genes are TRBV5-1 and TRBJ1-1; D is undetermined. Between the trimmed V and J ends, which lost 4 bases and 1 base, there was a span of 8 bases. There are 13 residues in the CDR3. The germline gives CDR1 SGHRS, CDR2 YFSETQ. The CDR3 bases are TGCGCCAGCAGCCAGGTCCGGAACACTGAAGCTTTCTTT. It specifies CASSQVRNTEAFF.

In this sample, this clone turned up once. This sequence joins TRBV25-1 and TRBJ1-2; TRBD1 is a possible D gene (6 bases). The CDR3 is 13 amino acids. The germline V and J ends were trimmed by 4 bases and 8 bases, with 14 bases remaining between them. The germline V gene has CDR1 MGHDK and CDR2 SYGVNS. The CDR3 nucleotides are TGTGCCAGCAGTGCCAGGACAGCGGAAGGCTACACCTTC. Its protein is CASSARTAEGYTF.

The gene calls are TRBV7-2 and TRBJ2-5, with D maybe TRBD1 (7 bases). CDR3 length equals 15 residues. V was clipped by 5 bases and J by 5 bases, with 18 bases between them. Germline assignment: CDR1 SGHTA and CDR2 FQGNSA. CDR3 nucleotide sequence: TGTGCCAGCAGCCCCTCAGGGGGGCTGACGGAGACCCAGTACTTC. Translated: CASSPSGGLTETQYF.

The chain combines TRBV19 with TRBJ2-6; tentatively, D is TRBD1 (5 bases). In germline, CDR1 is LNHDA, CDR2 SQIVND (reference sequence). The CDR3 covers 16 residues. V shed 3 bases and J shed 0 bases, with 9 bases lying between them. DNA of the CDR3: TGTGCCAGTAGTATTAGACAGAACTCTGGGGCCAACGTCCTGACTTTC. This sequence encodes CASSIRQNSGANVLTF.

Here the CDR3 reads CASSPPPMNTEAFF. DNA of the CDR3: TGTGCCAGCAGCCCACCTCCTATGAACACTGAAGCTTTCTTT. The chain links TRBV5-5 to TRBJ1-1; D call uncertain. The CDR3 loop spans 14 amino acids. Germline V lookup: CDR1 SGHKS, CDR2 YYEKEE (reference sequence). The V end was cut by 4 bases, the J end by 0 bases, with 10 bases between.

The chain recombines TRBV6-5 with TRBJ2-1; the D gene is possibly TRBD2 (6 bases). Germline V gives CDR1 MNHEY, CDR2 SVGAGI. The CDR3 consists of 12 residues. Trimming pared 7 bases from V and 4 bases from J, leaving 8 bases between. The CDR3 nucleotides read TGTGCCAGCACCGGGGGTTACAATGAGCAGTTCTTC. Residues: CASTGGYNEQFF.

The V and J genes are TRBV6-1 and TRBJ2-1; 10 positions match TRBD2. This CDR3 region has 14 residues. Germline CDR1 reads MNHNS; CDR2 reads SASEGT. Germline trimming cut 5 bases from V and 4 bases from J; bases unmatched to any gene: 2. The CDR3 DNA is TGTGCCAGCAGTCTAGCGGGAGCTTACAATGAGCAGTTCTTC. It is translated as CASSLAGAYNEQFF.

The chain carries TRBV6-5 and TRBJ2-7; 11 bases are a match to TRBD1. Germline V CDR1 and CDR2: MNHEY, SVGAGI. Trimming at V came to 0 bases and at J to 3 bases, leaving 4 bases not matched to a gene. This CDR3 has 16 amino acids. The CDR3, as DNA: TGTGCCAGCAGTTACTCCCCGGGGACAGGGGGCTACGAGCAGTACTTC. It is translated as CASSYSPGTGGYEQYF.

CDR3 region: CASRIFPGQGVAEAFF. CDR3 sequence (DNA): TGTGCCAGCAGGATCTTCCCGGGACAGGGGGTGGCTGAAGCTTTCTTT. This sequence joins TRBV7-9 and TRBJ1-1; 11 positions agree with TRBD1. Per germline, CDR1 SEHNR and CDR2 FQNEAQ (reference sequence). CDR3 length: 16 residues. V lost 6 bases to trimming and J lost 6 bases; unmatched junction nucleotides: 12.

The rearrangement uses TRBV4-1 and TRBJ1-4; D may be TRBD1 (5 bases). Trimming left V 1 base short and J 10 bases short, with 16 bases between. The CDR3 spans 15 residues. Germline V gives CDR1 MGHRA, CDR2 YSYEKL. In nucleotides, the CDR3 is TGCGCCAGCAGCCAAGGTCGCGGAGGGGATGGAAAACTGTTTTTT. Protein product: CASSQGRGGDGKLFF.

V usage is TRBV2 and J usage is TRBJ1-1; the D gene is possibly TRBD1 (5 bases). There are 14 residues in the CDR3. V was cut by 2 bases and J by 5 bases, with 12 bases left in between. Germline V CDR1 and CDR2: SNHLY, FYNNEI. CDR3 coding DNA: TGTGCCAGCAGTGAAAGGGGATCTCGGACTGAAGCTTTCTTT. As protein: CASSERGSRTEAFF.

V gene TRBV1 combines with J gene TRBJ1-4. TRBV1 is reported as a pseudogene. The CDR3 covers 16 residues. The CDR3 reads CTSSQEPVLNNEKLFF. CDR3 nucleotides: TGCACCAGCAGCCAAGAACCCGTGCTAAATAATGAAAAACTGTTTTTT.

The V and J genes are TRBV9 and TRBJ2-5; 8 bases fit TRBD2. The germline V gene encodes CDR1 SGDLS and CDR2 YYNGEE. This CDR3 is 17 amino acids long. The J segment lost 1 base and the V segment lost 0 bases, leaving 8 bases of the junction unmatched. As DNA, the CDR3 is TGTGCCAGCAGCGTAGGGTCCGGGCGGGGGGTCCAAGAGACCCAGTACTTC. This codes for CASSVGSGRGVQETQYF.

V and J are TRBV30 and TRBJ2-7, with TRBD2 matching 10 bases. V shed 5 bases and J 4 bases; nucleotides not matched to a gene: 8. The CDR3 sequence is 14 residues long. The germline CDR1 and CDR2 sequences are GTSNPN and SVGIG (reference sequence). In nucleotides, the CDR3 is TGTGCCTGGTCAGTGGGACTAGCGTATTACGAGCAGTACTTC. This gives the protein CAWSVGLAYYEQYF. Using reference TRBV30 and TRBJ2-7 for the parts outside the CDR3, the full variable domain is SQTIHQWPATLVQPVGSPLSLECTVEGTSNPNLYWYRQAAGRGLQLLFYSVGIGQISSEVPQNLSASRPQDRQFILSSKKLLLSDSGFYLCAWSVGLAYYEQYFGPGTRLTVT.

The V and J genes are TRBV25-1 and TRBJ2-2; tentative D call: TRBD1 (6 bases). The V end lost 6 bases, the J end lost 4 bases, and 9 bases lay between the germline ends. The CDR3 runs 13 residues. From germline, CDR1 is MGHDK and CDR2 SYGVNS. In nucleotides, the CDR3 is TGTGCCAGCAGAACAGGGAGCACCGGGGAGCTGTTTTTT. Its protein product is CASRTGSTGELFF.

This sequence joins TRBV28 and TRBJ1-1; D gene uncertain. Per germline, CDR1 MDHEN and CDR2 SYDVKM. The V gene lost 5 bases and the J gene lost 3 bases, with 13 bases spanning the gap. The CDR3 is 14 residues long. The CDR3 is CASSRSSGYTEAFF. CDR3 coding DNA: TGTGCCAGCAGTCGGTCATCGGGATACACTGAAGCTTTCTTT.

The gene calls are TRBV6-1 and TRBJ2-7; D is possibly TRBD1 (6 bases). CDR1 and CDR2 from the germline V gene are MNHNS and SASEGT. There are 14 residues in the CDR3. The V and J ends lost 2 bases and 6 bases respectively, with 14 bases between them. DNA of the CDR3: TGTGCCAGCAGTGAATTGGGCAGGGGAAGCGAGCAGTACTTC. It is translated as CASSELGRGSEQYF.

The chain employs TRBV14 and TRBJ2-2; TRBD1 agrees at 10 bases. CDR3 length: 16 residues. The ends lost 1 base at V and 7 bases at J; junction bases unmatched: 6. Germline CDR1 is SGHDN and CDR2 is FVKESK. In DNA, the CDR3 is TGTGCCAGCAGCCAAGGACAGGGGGCGCGCGGCGGGGAGCTGTTTTTT. Translation: CASSQGQGARGGELFF.

The CDR3 reads CASSFTDHGADTQYF. The DNA for the CDR3 is TGTGCCAGCAGCTTCACGGACCACGGGGCAGATACGCAGTATTTT. The chain recombines TRBV7-9 with TRBJ2-3, with D possibly TRBD2 on 5 matching bases. V was clipped by 3 bases and J by 4 bases, with 14 bases between them. The CDR3 consists of 15 residues. Germline CDR1 SEHNR, CDR2 FQNEAQ (reference sequence).

This clone appeared a single time. The chain is built from TRBV5-1 and TRBJ2-7, with D unclear. Trimming shortened V by 6 bases and J by 2 bases, and 15 bases separated the two germline ends. The CDR3 loop spans 14 amino acids. The V gene's germline CDR1 is SGHRS and CDR2 YFSETQ. CDR3 protein: CASNPTTAAYEQYF. The CDR3 nucleotides are TGCGCCAGCAACCCTACTACGGCTGCCTACGAGCAGTACTTC.

This sequence joins TRBV5-1 and TRBJ1-2; D may be TRBD1 (6 bases). Trimming cost V 7 bases and J 5 bases, with 27 bases left between them. The CDR3 is 17 amino acids. Germline V gene data show CDR1 as SGHRS and CDR2 as YFSETQ. The CDR3 loop reads CASLILFIGGPKYGYTF. CDR3 in DNA: TGCGCCAGCCTTATACTCTTCATCGGGGGGCCCAAATATGGCTACACCTTC.

This clone is a singleton in its sample. The chain joins TRBV28 to TRBJ2-4; 10 bases are a match to TRBD2. CDR3 size: 16 residues. The germline V gene has CDR1 MDHEN and CDR2 SYDVKM. With V trimmed by 6 bases and J by 10 bases, 15 bases remained unmatched. The CDR3 DNA follows: TGTGCCAGCAGCCCACCTATCCTAGCGGGAGTATGGATTCAGTACTTC. Protein: CASSPPILAGVWIQYF.

In DNA, the CDR3 is TGCGCCAGCAGACACGGGGACACCTCTGGAAACACCATATATTTT. It codes for CASRHGDTSGNTIYF. The V call is TRBV4-1, the J call TRBJ1-3; the D gene is possibly TRBD1 (6 bases). This CDR3 comprises 15 residues. V was shortened by 6 bases and J by 0 bases, with 12 bases between the two germline ends. Germline V gene data show CDR1 as MGHRA and CDR2 as YSYEKL.

The J gene is TRBJ1-2, the V gene TRBV6-5, with TRBD1 matching 12 bases. CDR3 length: 15 amino acids. Germline CDR1 MNHEY, CDR2 SVGAGI. V lost 0 bases to trimming and J lost 7 bases; unmatched junction nucleotides: 3. The chain's CDR3 is CASSYSGTGGSGYTF. DNA for the CDR3: TGTGCCAGCAGTTACTCTGGGACAGGGGGCTCTGGCTACACCTTC.

The sample holds one count of this clone. This sequence joins TRBV29-1 and TRBJ2-6, with D tentatively TRBD2 (5 bases). Germline loops: CDR1 SQVTM, CDR2 ANQGSEA. The V and J ends lost 1 base and 0 bases respectively, with 13 bases between them. This CDR3 region has 17 residues. The CDR3 loop reads CSVEGSSGGSGANVLTF. In DNA form, the CDR3 reads TGCAGCGTTGAAGGGTCCTCCGGAGGCTCTGGGGCCAACGTCCTGACTTTC.

This chain connects TRBV5-1 to TRBJ1-5; 8 nucleotides line up with TRBD1. The J segment lost 2 bases and the V segment lost 5 bases, leaving 6 bases of the junction unmatched. CDR1 and CDR2 from the germline V gene are SGHRS and YFSETQ. The CDR3 sequence is 15 residues long. CDR3 sequence: CASSLTGDGNQPQHF. CDR3 DNA sequence: TGCGCCAGCAGTTTGACAGGGGACGGCAATCAGCCCCAGCATTTT.

The gene calls are TRBV5-1 and TRBJ2-1, with a possible D match to TRBD2 (7 bases). This CDR3 has 15 residues. Looked up from germline, CDR1 is SGHRS and CDR2 is YFSETQ. V gave up 0 bases and J gave up 3 bases, with 10 bases separating them. CDR3 DNA sequence: TGCGCCAGCAGCTTGGGGGAGGGGGGCTACAATGAGCAGTTCTTC. Protein product: CASSLGEGGYNEQFF.

The chain is built from TRBV10-3 and TRBJ1-1; 9 bases are shared with TRBD1. The junction had 4 bases not matched to a gene; V was cut back by 0 bases and J by 11 bases. This CDR3 has 13 amino acids. Germline CDR1 and CDR2: ENHRY and SYGVKD. Here the CDR3 DNA reads TGTGCCATCAGTGAGTCTCGTGACAGGGGGGCTTTCTTT. It yields the protein CAISESRDRGAFF.